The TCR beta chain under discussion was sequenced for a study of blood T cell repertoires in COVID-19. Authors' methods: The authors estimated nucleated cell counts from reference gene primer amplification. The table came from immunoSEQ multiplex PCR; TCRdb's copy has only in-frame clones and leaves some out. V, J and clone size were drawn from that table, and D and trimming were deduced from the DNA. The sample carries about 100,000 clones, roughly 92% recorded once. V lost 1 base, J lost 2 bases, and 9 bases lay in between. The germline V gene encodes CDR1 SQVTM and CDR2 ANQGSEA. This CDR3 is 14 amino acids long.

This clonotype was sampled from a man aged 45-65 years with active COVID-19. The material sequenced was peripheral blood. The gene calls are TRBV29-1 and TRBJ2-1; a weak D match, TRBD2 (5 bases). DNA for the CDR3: TGCAGCGTTGAAGGGCTAGCAGCCTACAATGAGCAGTTCTTC. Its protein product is CSVEGLAAYNEQFF.